This T cell receptor (beta chain) is drawn from a study of cytomegalovirus exposure and HLA in healthy donors. Study at large: From about 180 million T cells, an earlier analysis saw roughly 110 million unique TCR beta sequences.

Study findings and constraints: Data from an earlier analysis indicated that most TCR beta V segments were productive either about 87% or about 30% of the time.

The CDR3 totals 14 residues. Germline lookup yields CDR1 SGHAT and CDR2 FQNNGV. V gave up 3 bases and J gave up 6 bases; unmatched junction bases: 3. The PCR was carried out with 60 Vbeta primers and 13 Jbeta primers. TCRdb keeps only in-frame clones here, not all; method: immunoSEQ multiplex PCR. The sample holds around 96,000 clones, around 64% seen once. With regard to this clone: No antigen is known for it.

The sequenced sample was PBMCs. This rearrangement joins TRBV11-2 to TRBJ2-1; 9 bases are a match to TRBD2. The receptor was derived from a man aged 55 to 69 in good health and CMV-seronegative. The CDR3 DNA follows: TGTGCCAGCAGCTTTTCTAGCGGGGTCAATGAGCAGTTCTTC. It is translated as CASSFSSGVNEQFF.